This is a list of T cell receptor beta chains from one sample in a study of blood T cell repertoires in COVID-19. TCRdb's table, derived via immunoSEQ multiplex PCR, lists solely in-frame clones and lacks some. Among more than 250,000 clones listed, about 80% were seen once. The sequenced sample consisted of peripheral blood. All receptors derive from a human donor in a cohort sampled during active COVID-19. Both conserved end residues are part of each CDR3. Fields, in order: D gene, J gene, clone size, V gene, CDR3 protein, CDR3 DNA. A D gene is named only where the DNA matches it firmly. Size is stated for part of the rows, as once, few or many counts, or as a class when the clone is expanded.

D: -; J: TRBJ2-2; size: -; V: TRBV27; CDR3: CASSSIYTGELFF; DNA: TGTGCCAGCAGTTCCATTTACACCGGGGAGCTGTTTTTT
D: TRBD2; J: TRBJ2-5; size: -; V: TRBV15; CDR3: CATSRDYSGGTQYF; DNA: TGTGCCACCAGCAGAGATTACAGCGGGGGGACCCAGTACTTC
D: TRBD2; J: TRBJ2-5; size: -; V: TRBV6-2/TRBV6-3; CDR3: CASSYSGLVETQYF; DNA: TGTGCCAGCAGTTACTCGGGACTAGTAGAGACCCAGTACTTC
D: -; J: TRBJ1-2; size: -; V: TRBV9; CDR3: CASSAPRGFGYTF; DNA: TGTGCCAGCAGCGCCCCCCGGGGTTTCGGCTACACCTTC
D: -; J: TRBJ1-1; size: -; V: TRBV7-8; CDR3: CASSLVQGVNTEAFF; DNA: TGTGCCAGCAGCTTAGTCCAGGGTGTGAACACTGAAGCTTTCTTT
D: TRBD1; J: TRBJ1-5; size: -; V: TRBV28; CDR3: CASNALRGTNQPQHF; DNA: TGTGCCAGCAATGCCCTCAGGGGGACCAATCAGCCCCAGCATTTT
D: -; J: TRBJ2-2; size: few; V: TRBV3-1/TRBV3-2; CDR3: CASSQVRTGELFF; DNA: TGTGCCAGCAGCCAAGTCCGCACCGGGGAGCTGTTTTTT
D: TRBD2; J: TRBJ2-5; size: -; V: TRBV7-6; CDR3: CASSLALASGAPRETQYF; DNA: TGTGCCAGCAGCTTAGCGCTGGCTAGCGGAGCCCCCCGAGAGACCCAGTACTTC
D: -; J: TRBJ2-5; size: -; V: TRBV6-6; CDR3: CASSYSSRGETQYF; DNA: TGTGCCAGCAGTTACTCGAGCAGGGGTGAGACCCAGTACTTC
D: TRBD1; J: TRBJ2-7; size: -; V: TRBV19; CDR3: CASRNQGGGSSYEQYF; DNA: TGTGCCAGTAGGAACCAAGGGGGCGGCAGCTCCTACGAGCAGTACTTC
D: TRBD1; J: TRBJ1-1; size: once; V: TRBV7-9; CDR3: CASSPRRQGFAEAFF; DNA: TGTGCCAGCAGCCCCCGCCGACAGGGCTTCGCTGAAGCTTTCTTT
D: -; J: TRBJ2-4; size: -; V: TRBV15; CDR3: CATTKDSTKNIQYF; DNA: TGTGCCACCACAAAGGACAGTACCAAAAACATTCAGTACTTC
D: -; J: TRBJ2-6; size: -; V: TRBV2; CDR3: CASSEVTRGSGANVLTF; DNA: TGTGCCAGCAGTGAGGTAACAAGGGGCTCTGGGGCCAACGTCCTGACTTTC
D: TRBD1; J: TRBJ2-7; size: -; V: TRBV5-4; CDR3: CASSRRDRGTYEQYF; DNA: TGTGCCAGCAGCAGAAGGGACAGGGGTACCTACGAGCAGTACTTC
D: -; J: TRBJ2-2; size: -; V: TRBV5-1; CDR3: CASSLLTRSNTGELFF; DNA: TGCGCCAGCAGCTTGTTAACCCGGTCGAACACCGGGGAGCTGTTTTTT
D: -; J: TRBJ2-1; size: -; V: TRBV6-2/TRBV6-3; CDR3: CASSNSYRDYNEQFF; DNA: TGTGCCAGCAGTAATTCGTACCGGGACTACAATGAGCAGTTCTTC
D: -; J: TRBJ2-1; size: -; V: TRBV10-1; CDR3: CASSESDGLSSYNEQFF; DNA: TGCGCCAGCAGTGAGTCGGATGGGCTGAGCTCCTACAATGAGCAGTTCTTC
D: TRBD2; J: TRBJ2-7; size: -; V: TRBV18; CDR3: CASSPPAGDEQYF; DNA: TGTGCCAGCTCACCTCCCGCGGGGGACGAGCAGTACTTC
D: TRBD1; J: TRBJ2-1; size: -; V: TRBV5-1; CDR3: CASSSGTGVINEQFF; DNA: TGCGCCAGCAGCTCTGGGACAGGGGTAATTAATGAGCAGTTCTTC
D: TRBD1; J: TRBJ1-1; size: -; V: TRBV10-2; CDR3: CASSERGQGKKTEAFF; DNA: TGCGCCAGCAGTGAGAGGGGACAGGGAAAGAAGACTGAAGCTTTCTTT
D: TRBD1; J: TRBJ1-5; size: once; V: TRBV23-1; CDR3: CASSQVSSPGQAHNQPQHF; DNA: TGCGCCAGCAGTCAAGTCAGTTCCCCGGGACAGGCCCACAATCAGCCCCAGCATTTT
D: -; J: TRBJ2-5; size: -; V: TRBV23-1; CDR3: CASSTRLQETQYF; DNA: TGCGCCAGCAGTACCCGCCTACAAGAGACCCAGTACTTC
D: TRBD2; J: TRBJ2-1; size: -; V: TRBV19; CDR3: CASHSGRTYNEQFF; DNA: TGTGCCAGTCATAGCGGGAGGACATACAATGAGCAGTTCTTC
D: -; J: TRBJ2-1; size: -; V: TRBV9; CDR3: CASSVVRNEQFF; DNA: TGTGCCAGCAGCGTAGTTCGCAATGAGCAGTTCTTC
D: TRBD2; J: TRBJ2-7; size: -; V: TRBV19; CDR3: CASSLGGPGEQYF; DNA: TGTGCCAGTAGCTTGGGAGGGCCGGGCGAGCAGTACTTC
D: -; J: TRBJ2-7; size: -; V: TRBV18; CDR3: CASSPEGLGEQYF; DNA: TGTGCCAGCTCACCTGAGGGTTTGGGCGAGCAGTACTTC
D: -; J: TRBJ1-1; size: -; V: TRBV20-1; CDR3: CSATDRFNTEAFF; DNA: TGCAGTGCTACTGACAGGTTTAACACTGAAGCTTTCTTT
D: -; J: TRBJ2-5; size: -; V: TRBV4-1; CDR3: CASSQTFTSETQYF; DNA: TGCGCCAGCAGCCAAACTTTCACTAGCGAGACCCAGTACTTC
D: -; J: TRBJ2-3; size: -; V: TRBV6-1; CDR3: CASSEAAASTQYF; DNA: TGTGCCAGCAGTGAAGCAGCAGCGTCTACGCAGTATTTT
D: TRBD2; J: TRBJ2-3; size: -; V: TRBV7-2; CDR3: CASSLPGTSGGAETDTQYF; DNA: TGTGCCAGCAGCTTACCCGGGACTAGCGGGGGGGCCGAAACAGATACGCAGTATTTT
D: -; J: TRBJ2-7; size: -; V: TRBV2; CDR3: CASSEGGSYEQYF; DNA: TGTGCCAGCAGTGAGGGTGGGAGCTACGAGCAGTACTTC
D: -; J: TRBJ1-4; size: -; V: TRBV29-1; CDR3: CSVYKFATNEKLFF; DNA: TGCAGCGTATACAAATTTGCAACTAATGAAAAACTGTTTTTT
D: TRBD1; J: TRBJ2-5; size: few; V: TRBV7-9; CDR3: CASSPTGGETQYF; DNA: TGTGCCAGCAGCCCGACAGGGGGAGAGACCCAGTACTTC
D: -; J: TRBJ2-5; size: -; V: TRBV5-6; CDR3: CASSFPLGGTQYF; DNA: TGTGCCAGCAGCTTTCCTTTGGGGGGGACCCAGTACTTC
D: -; J: TRBJ1-2; size: -; V: TRBV5-6; CDR3: CASSLGLPMATPSLMGYTF; DNA: -
D: TRBD1; J: TRBJ1-3; size: -; V: TRBV6-5; CDR3: CASRPDRAFGNTIYF; DNA: TGTGCCAGCAGGCCGGACAGGGCTTTTGGAAACACCATATATTTT
D: -; J: TRBJ2-4; size: -; V: TRBV19; CDR3: CASSIGSAGLAKNIQYF; DNA: TGTGCCAGTAGTATTGGCTCGGCGGGACTAGCCAAAAACATTCAGTACTTC